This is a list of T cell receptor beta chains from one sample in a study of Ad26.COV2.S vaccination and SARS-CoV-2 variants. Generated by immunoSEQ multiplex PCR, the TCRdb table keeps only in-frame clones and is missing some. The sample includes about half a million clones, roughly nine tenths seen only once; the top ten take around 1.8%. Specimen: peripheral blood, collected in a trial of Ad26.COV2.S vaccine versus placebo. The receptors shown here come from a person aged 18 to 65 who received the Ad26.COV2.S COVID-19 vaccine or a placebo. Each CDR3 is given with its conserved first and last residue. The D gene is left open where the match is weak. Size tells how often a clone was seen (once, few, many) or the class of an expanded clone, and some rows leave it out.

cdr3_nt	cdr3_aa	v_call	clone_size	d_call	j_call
TGTGCCAGCAGCTTAGGGCAAACTAGCACAGATACGCAGTATTTT	CASSLGQTSTDTQYF	TRBV11-3	once	-	TRBJ2-3
TGTGCCAGCAGTGAAGAGGGGGTCGGCGGCCAGCCCCAGCATTTT	CASSEEGVGGQPQHF	TRBV6-1	once	-	TRBJ1-5
TGTGCCAGCACCTTGGATAGCGAATCGACCGGGGAGCTGTTTTTT	CASTLDSESTGELFF	TRBV11-2	-	-	TRBJ2-2
TGTGCCAGCAGATCGACGGGACTCTCAGGCTATGGCTACACCTTC	CASRSTGLSGYGYTF	TRBV11-2	-	-	TRBJ1-2
TGTGCCTGGAGTGTAATTGCCGGACGGCAGTATTTT	CAWSVIAGRQYF	TRBV30	-	-	TRBJ2-3
TGTGCCAGCAGTGCGGCAGGGCGGTCTGAAGCTTTCTTT	CASSAAGRSEAFF	TRBV25-1	once	-	TRBJ1-1
TGTGCCCCTATCAGCGGGAGGGGGGTAGATACGCAGTATTTT	CAPISGRGVDTQYF	TRBV19	-	TRBD2	TRBJ2-3
TGTGCCAGCAGCCAGGGCTCTGGGGCCAACGTCCTGACTTTC	CASSQGSGANVLTF	TRBV3-1/TRBV3-2	-	-	TRBJ2-6
TGTGCCACCAGATACGGGGGTCAGCCCCAGCATTTT	CATRYGGQPQHF	TRBV15	-	-	TRBJ1-5
TGTGCCAGCCCTCTGGGACAGAAAGAGACCCAGTACTTC	CASPLGQKETQYF	TRBV10-3	-	TRBD1	TRBJ2-5
TGTGCCAGCAGTCTCCAGGGGGGCACCGGGGAGCTGTTTTTT	CASSLQGGTGELFF	TRBV6-5	-	-	TRBJ2-2
TGTGCCAGCAGCCCGTTGGGTAGCGGGCTCGGCGAGCAGTACTTC	CASSPLGSGLGEQYF	TRBV5-4	once	TRBD2	TRBJ2-7
TGTGCCATCGGGTTAACGCAGATGGGAAACACCATATATTTT	CAIGLTQMGNTIYF	TRBV10-3	-	-	TRBJ1-3
TGTGCCTCCTCTCTTTTGGGGTCTAATGAAAAACTGTTTTTT	CASSLLGSNEKLFF	TRBV7-9	-	-	TRBJ1-4
TGTGCCAGTAGTATGCGGCAGGCAACTAATGAAAAACTGTTTTTT	CASSMRQATNEKLFF	TRBV19	-	-	TRBJ1-4
TGTGCCAGTAGTATAGTTGGCCCGGGTGACAACTCCTACGAGCAGTACTTC	CASSIVGPGDNSYEQYF	TRBV19	-	-	TRBJ2-7
TGTGCCAGCAGCTTGATTCGGGGGGAAGTGGAGACCCAGTACTTC	CASSLIRGEVETQYF	TRBV5-4	-	TRBD2	TRBJ2-5
TGTGCCAGCAGTCATGGGACTAGTTCCAATGAGCAGTTCTTC	CASSHGTSSNEQFF	TRBV6-5	-	TRBD2	TRBJ2-1